The 22 T cell receptor beta chains below come from one sample, sequenced in a study of CD8 T cells in Susac syndrome. Random hexamers primed reverse transcription of roughly 0.45 to 1 ug RNA. MiXCR was run by TCRdb on the immunoSEQ multiplex PCR reads, yielding one entry per CDR3 protein. The repertoire holds some 220,000 distinct CDR3 sequences, with around 95% as singletons. The source material was CD4+ T cells from PBMCs. The receptor set was obtained from a human donor with multiple sclerosis.

J is TRBJ2-7 and V is TRBV9; 12 positions agree with TRBD2. The V segment lost 4 bases and the J segment 3 bases; nucleotides outside the gene matches: 2. The CDR3 loop spans 14 amino acids. Germline CDR1 is SGDLS and CDR2 is YYNGEE. This CDR3 reads CASSKGLAGYEQYF. DNA of the CDR3: TGTGCCAGCAGCAAGGGACTAGCGGGCTACGAGCAGTACTTC. Supplemented by reference TRBV9 and TRBJ2-7, the full variable domain reads DSGVTQTPKHLITATGQRVTLRCSPRSGDLSVYWYQQSLDQGLQFLIQYYNGEERAKGNILERFSAQQFPDLHSELNLSSLELGDSALYFCASSKGLAGYEQYFGPGTRLTVT.

The CDR3, as DNA: TGTGCCAGCAGGCCCACAGGGTCCCAAGAGACCCAGTACTTC. Translating gives CASRPTGSQETQYF. The chain employs TRBV6-6 and TRBJ2-5, with D perhaps TRBD1 (6 bases). Germline values: CDR1 MNHNY, CDR2 SVGAGI (reference sequence). V lost 6 bases and J lost 1, with 12 bases in between. The CDR3 covers 14 residues.

CDR3 nucleotides: TGCAGCGTTGAAGAAGACGGCCTAAGACCTGGGAGCGTTGGAGAGACCCAGTACTTC. Protein: CSVEEDGLRPGSVGETQYF. The rearrangement joins TRBV29-1 to TRBJ2-5, with D perhaps matching TRBD2 (5 bases). V gave up 0 bases and J gave up 4 bases, with 27 bases separating them. This CDR3 contains 19 residues. Per the germline V gene, CDR1 is SQVTM and CDR2 is ANQGSEA.

J is TRBJ2-1 and V is TRBV14; TRBD2 aligns across 8 bases. Trimming at V came to 0 bases and at J to 9 bases, leaving 16 bases not matched to a gene. Per the germline V gene, CDR1 is SGHDN and CDR2 is FVKESK. This CDR3 region has 18 residues. In DNA, the CDR3 is TGTGCCAGCAGCCAAGATCGGTTGTTTACGCCGGGGGGGCTTGAGCAGTTCTTC. Its protein product is CASSQDRLFTPGGLEQFF.

The gene calls are TRBV3-1 and TRBJ2-7; D call uncertain. The ends were cut back, 1 base at V and 0 bases at J, with 10 bases in the middle. CDR1 is LGHDT and CDR2 is YNNKEL in the germline V gene (reference sequence). There are 15 residues in the CDR3. DNA of the CDR3: TGTGCCAGCAGCCAAGGATTAAGGCACTCCTACGAGCAGTACTTC. Translated, it gives CASSQGLRHSYEQYF.

The rearrangement links TRBV18 to TRBJ2-1; tentative D call: TRBD2 (5 bases). Germline V gene data show CDR1 as KGHSH and CDR2 as LQKENI. With 6 bases removed from V and 7 bases from J, the gap between germline ends came to 10 bases. The CDR3 spans 12 residues. The DNA for the CDR3 is TGTGCCAGCTCCGCGGGTGGGAATGAGCAGTTCTTC. Translation: CASSAGGNEQFF.

The V and J genes are TRBV7-9 and TRBJ1-1; D ambiguous. The germline CDR1 and CDR2 sequences are SEHNR and FQNEAQ (reference sequence). CDR3 size: 12 residues. Trimming took off 1 base at V and 4 bases at J, with 4 bases between the two ends. The chain's CDR3 is CASSLVATEAFF. The CDR3 region has the DNA TGTGCCAGCAGCTTAGTGGCCACTGAAGCTTTCTTT. The full variable domain, rest sourced from reference TRBV7-9 and TRBJ1-1, is DTGVSQNPRHKITKRGQNVTFRCDPISEHNRLYWYRQTLGQGPEFLTYFQNEAQLEKSRLLSDRFSAERPKGSFSTLEIQRTEQGDSAMYLCASSLVATEAFFGQGTRLTVV.

This chain connects TRBV9 to TRBJ2-3, with 9 bases aligning to TRBD1. Germline V CDR1 and CDR2: SGDLS, YYNGEE. J gave up 4 bases and V 4 bases, and 7 bases lay outside the gene matches. The CDR3 sequence is 15 residues long. The CDR3 sequence is CASSYRGRFADTQYF. CDR3 DNA: TGTGCCAGCAGCTACAGGGGGCGGTTTGCAGATACGCAGTATTTT. The entire variable domain, with the rest obtained from reference TRBV9 and TRBJ2-3, is as follows: DSGVTQTPKHLITATGQRVTLRCSPRSGDLSVYWYQQSLDQGLQFLIQYYNGEERAKGNILERFSAQQFPDLHSELNLSSLELGDSALYFCASSYRGRFADTQYFGPGTRLTVL.

The J gene is TRBJ2-5, the V gene TRBV29-1; the match to TRBD2 covers 9 bases. The CDR3 is 12 amino acids. Germline V gene data show CDR1 as SQVTM and CDR2 as ANQGSEA. The junction had 4 bases not matched to a gene; V was cut back by 7 bases and J by 4 bases. DNA for the CDR3: TGCAGCGGAACACTAGCGGGAGAGACCCAGTACTTC. Protein sequence: CSGTLAGETQYF.

The chain combines TRBV9 with TRBJ1-1; the match to TRBD1 covers 7 bases. Germline assignment: CDR1 SGDLS and CDR2 YYNGEE. CDR3 length: 15 amino acids. After removal of 4 bases from V and 7 bases from J, the junction contained 13 bases not matched to a gene. CDR3 loop: CASSLSETGPIEAFF. Written as DNA, the CDR3 is TGTGCCAGCAGCCTCTCGGAGACAGGGCCTATTGAAGCTTTCTTT.

CDR3 protein: CASSFDRNIQYF. DNA of the CDR3: TGTGCCAGCAGCTTTGACAGAAACATTCAGTACTTC. The chain combines TRBV5-4 with TRBJ2-4; weak D call: TRBD1 (5 bases). Germline V gene data show CDR1 as SGHNT and CDR2 as YYREEE (reference sequence). Trimming shortened V by 2 bases and J by 6 bases, and 6 bases separated the two germline ends. This CDR3 comprises 12 residues.

The sample holds one count of this clonotype. The CDR3 DNA sequence: TGTGCCACCAGCAGAGATAAGTCTTTGCACAGCCCCGGGCAAGAGACCCAGTACTTC. Its translation is CATSRDKSLHSPGQETQYF. The J gene is TRBJ2-5, the V gene TRBV15, with no clear D. The CDR3 extends over 19 amino acids. From germline, CDR1 is LNHNV and CDR2 YYDKDF (reference sequence). With 0 bases removed from V and 2 bases from J, the gap between germline ends came to 22 bases.

V usage is TRBV29-1 and J usage is TRBJ2-7, with 8 nucleotides matching TRBD2. The CDR3 covers 15 residues. Losses at the gene ends were 4 bases for V and 2 bases for J; bases not matched to a gene: 10. Germline CDR1 is SQVTM and CDR2 is ANQGSEA. As DNA, the CDR3 is TGCAGCGTTGGAGCGGGAGTGCGAGGCACCTACGAGCAGTACTTC. Translated, it gives CSVGAGVRGTYEQYF.

The chain recombines TRBV5-1 with TRBJ1-6, with TRBD1 as a possible D gene (5 bases). The ends were cut back, 0 bases at V and 6 bases at J, with 16 bases in the middle. The CDR3 sequence is 17 residues long. CDR1 and CDR2 (germline): SGHRS, YFSETQ. The DNA of the CDR3 is TGCGCCAGCAGCTTGGTTTCCGGGGCCAGCATTAATTCACCCCTCCACTTT. Amino acids: CASSLVSGASINSPLHF.

As to this clonotype: An end of the junction does not agree with germline; a read error may underlie this. This chain uses TRBV7-9 with TRBJ2-5, with TRBD1 as a possible D gene (6 bases). The CDR3 runs to 16 residues. Germline CDR1 and CDR2: SEHNR and FQNEAQ (reference sequence). The CDR3 loop reads CASSIAWGQGRKTQYF. CDR3 nucleotide sequence: TGTGCCAGCAGCATAGCCTGGGGTCAGGGGCGAAAGACCCAGTACTTC.

The rearrangement links TRBV20-1 to TRBJ2-3; D remains ambiguous. This CDR3 comprises 12 residues. The germline CDR1 and CDR2 sequences are DFQATT and SNEGSKA (reference sequence). Deletions cut 5 bases from V and 5 bases from J, with 11 bases between. The CDR3 DNA follows: TGCAGTGCTGAGAGGTCGAGAGATACGCAGTATTTT. As protein: CSAERSRDTQYF.

The chain carries TRBV2 and TRBJ1-4, with D unclear. This CDR3 has 12 amino acids. V was shortened by 6 bases and J by 5 bases, with 7 bases between the two germline ends. Germline lookup yields CDR1 SNHLY and CDR2 FYNNEI. DNA of the CDR3: TGTGCCAGCAGGAGGCTAAATGAAAAACTGTTTTTT. Amino acid sequence: CASRRLNEKLFF.

The chain combines TRBV12-3 or TRBV12-4 with TRBJ1-2; 9 bases match TRBD1. The CDR3 has 15 residues. V shed 3 bases, J shed 9 bases, and the junction held 11 bases outside the gene matches. The CDR3 nucleotides read TGTGCCAGCAGTTTGTTGACAGGGGGAGGTGTCAGCTACACCTTC. It yields the protein CASSLLTGGGVSYTF.

The CDR3 DNA is TGTGCCAGCAGCCAGGACAGGGGGCCTGGAAACACCATATATTTT. Translating it yields CASSQDRGPGNTIYF. The V and J genes are TRBV4-2 and TRBJ1-3; TRBD1 aligns across 11 bases. This CDR3 is built from 15 residues. Trimming took 3 bases from V and 2 from J; bases not matched to a gene: 0. Germline values: CDR1 LGHNA, CDR2 YNFKEQ.

The rearrangement joins TRBV4-1 to TRBJ1-3; D remains unclear. Trimming shortened V by 4 bases and J by 1 base, and 8 bases separated the two germline ends. CDR3 size: 14 residues. Germline V gives CDR1 MGHRA, CDR2 YSYEKL. The CDR3 DNA reads TGCGCCAGCAGCCCGCAGATATCTGGAAACACCATATATTTT. It translates to CASSPQISGNTIYF.

The rearrangement joins TRBV12-3 or TRBV12-4 to TRBJ2-2; D is perhaps TRBD1 (6 bases). CDR3 length: 14 amino acids. V was trimmed by 5 bases and J by 5 bases, leaving 12 bases between them. The CDR3 is CASSANRVTGELFF. The CDR3 region has the DNA TGTGCCAGCAGTGCGAACAGGGTAACCGGGGAGCTGTTTTTT.

The rearrangement joins TRBV20-1 to TRBJ2-4, with TRBD1 matching over 8 bases. Trimming took 3 bases from V and 0 from J; bases not matched to a gene: 4. The CDR3 length is 15 residues. Germline lookup yields CDR1 DFQATT and CDR2 SNEGSKA (reference sequence). CDR3 amino acids: CSASGQGLAKNIQYF. In DNA form, the CDR3 reads TGCAGTGCTAGCGGACAGGGACTAGCCAAAAACATTCAGTACTTC.